This T cell receptor beta chain was sequenced during a study of identical twins. The CDR3 runs to 16 residues. Germline V CDR1 and CDR2: DFQATT, SNEGSKA (reference sequence). The junction had 6 bases not matched to a gene; V was cut back by 2 bases and J by 0 bases. In every case, the donor was a healthy Caucasian. This clonotype was seen a handful of times. MiXCR, applied by TCRdb to the 5' RACE reads, yields one record per CDR3 protein. The data contain hundreds of thousands of distinct CDR3 sequences, about 20% of them singletons. These records were also assigned to another study, of T cells expressing NK-cell markers. That paper states: Similarly, these clonotypes led the CD3+CD56-NKG2C+ fraction as well in a few donors.

The sequencing sample was made of PBMCs. The receptor comes from a woman in her late teens or twenties in good health. V and J are TRBV20-1 and TRBJ2-1; 8 bases match TRBD2. CDR3 coding DNA: TGCAGTGCTAGATCGCGGACTAGCTTCTCCTACAATGAGCAGTTCTTC. Protein product: CSARSRTSFSYNEQFF.